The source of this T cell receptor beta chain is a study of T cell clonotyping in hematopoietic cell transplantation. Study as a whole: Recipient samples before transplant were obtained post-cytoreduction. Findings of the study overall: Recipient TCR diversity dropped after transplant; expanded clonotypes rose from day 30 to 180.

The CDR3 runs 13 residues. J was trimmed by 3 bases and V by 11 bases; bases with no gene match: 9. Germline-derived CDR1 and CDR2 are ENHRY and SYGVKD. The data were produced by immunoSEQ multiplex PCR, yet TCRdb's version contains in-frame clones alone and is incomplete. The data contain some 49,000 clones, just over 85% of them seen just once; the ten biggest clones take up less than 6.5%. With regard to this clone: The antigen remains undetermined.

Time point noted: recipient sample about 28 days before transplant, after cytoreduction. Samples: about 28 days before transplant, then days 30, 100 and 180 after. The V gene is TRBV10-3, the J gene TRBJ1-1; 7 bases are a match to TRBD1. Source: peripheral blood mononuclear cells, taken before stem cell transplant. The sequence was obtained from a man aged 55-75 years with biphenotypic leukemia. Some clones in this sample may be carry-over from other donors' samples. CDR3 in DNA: TGTGCCGTCAACAGGGGATTGGACACTGAAGCTTTCTTT. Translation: CAVNRGLDTEAFF.